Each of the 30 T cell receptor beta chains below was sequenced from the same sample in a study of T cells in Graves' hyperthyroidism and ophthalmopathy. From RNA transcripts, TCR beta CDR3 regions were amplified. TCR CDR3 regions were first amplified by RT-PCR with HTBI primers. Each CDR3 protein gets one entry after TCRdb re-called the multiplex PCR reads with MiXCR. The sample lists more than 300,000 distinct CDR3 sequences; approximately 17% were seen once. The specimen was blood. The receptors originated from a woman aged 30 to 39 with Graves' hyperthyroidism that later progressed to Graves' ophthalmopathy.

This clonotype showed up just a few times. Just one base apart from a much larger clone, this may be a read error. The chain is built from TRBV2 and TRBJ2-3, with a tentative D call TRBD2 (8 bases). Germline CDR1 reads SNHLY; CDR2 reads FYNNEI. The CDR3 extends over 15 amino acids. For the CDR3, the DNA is TGTGCCAGCAGTGATTTCCGGGAGGGGGCAGATACGCGGTATTTT. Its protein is CASSDFREGADTRYF.

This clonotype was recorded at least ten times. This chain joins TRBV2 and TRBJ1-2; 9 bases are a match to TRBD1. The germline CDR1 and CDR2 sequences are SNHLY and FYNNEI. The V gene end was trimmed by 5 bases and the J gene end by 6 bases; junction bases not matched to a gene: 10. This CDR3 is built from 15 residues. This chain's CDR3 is CASSPDSGTGNGYTF. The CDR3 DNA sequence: TGTGCCAGCAGTCCAGATTCCGGGACAGGGAATGGCTACACCTTC.

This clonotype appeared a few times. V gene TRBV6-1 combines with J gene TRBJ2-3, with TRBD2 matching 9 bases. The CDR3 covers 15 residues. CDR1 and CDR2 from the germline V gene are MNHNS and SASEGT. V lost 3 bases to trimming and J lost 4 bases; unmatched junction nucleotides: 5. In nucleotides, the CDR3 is TGTGCCAGCAGTGAGCGGGGGGGCTTAGCAGATACGCAGTATTTT. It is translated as CASSERGGLADTQYF.

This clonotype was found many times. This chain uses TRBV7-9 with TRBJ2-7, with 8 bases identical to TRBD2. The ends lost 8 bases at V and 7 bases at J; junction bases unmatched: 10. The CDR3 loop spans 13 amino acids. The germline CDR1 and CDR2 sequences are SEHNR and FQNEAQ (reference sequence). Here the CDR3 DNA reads TGTGCCAGCGGGCGGAGCGGGGGCGGGGAGCAGTACTTC. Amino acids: CASGRSGGGEQYF.

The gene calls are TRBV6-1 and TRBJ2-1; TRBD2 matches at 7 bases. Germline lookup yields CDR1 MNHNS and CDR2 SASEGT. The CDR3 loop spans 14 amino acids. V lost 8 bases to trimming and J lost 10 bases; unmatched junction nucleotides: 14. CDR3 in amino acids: CASGGDYLPEEQFF. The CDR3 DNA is TGTGCCAGCGGGGGGGACTACCTCCCAGAGGAGCAGTTCTTC.

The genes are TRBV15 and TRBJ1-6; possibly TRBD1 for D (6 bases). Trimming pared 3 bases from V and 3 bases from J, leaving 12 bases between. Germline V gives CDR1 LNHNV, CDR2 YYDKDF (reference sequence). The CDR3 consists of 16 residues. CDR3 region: CATSSRTANYNSPLHF. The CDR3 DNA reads TGTGCCACCAGCAGCCGGACAGCGAACTATAATTCACCCCTCCACTTT.

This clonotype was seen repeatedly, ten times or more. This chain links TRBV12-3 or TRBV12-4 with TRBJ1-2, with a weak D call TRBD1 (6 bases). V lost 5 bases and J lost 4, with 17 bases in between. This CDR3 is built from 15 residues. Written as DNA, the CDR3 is TGTGCCAGCAGTCCCGACCGGACAGCCCTCTATGGCTACACCTTC. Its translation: CASSPDRTALYGYTF.

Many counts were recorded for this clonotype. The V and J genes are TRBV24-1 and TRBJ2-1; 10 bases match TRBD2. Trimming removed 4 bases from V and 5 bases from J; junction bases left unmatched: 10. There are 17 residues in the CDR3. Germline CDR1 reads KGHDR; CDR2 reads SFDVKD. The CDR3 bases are TGTGCCACCAGTGACCAGGTCGCGGGACTAGCGAACAATGAGCAGTTCTTC. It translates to CATSDQVAGLANNEQFF.

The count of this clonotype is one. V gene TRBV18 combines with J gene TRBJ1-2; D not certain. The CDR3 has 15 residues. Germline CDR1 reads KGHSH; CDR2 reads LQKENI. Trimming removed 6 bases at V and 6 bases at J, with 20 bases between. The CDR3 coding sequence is TGTGCCAGCTCCGGCGAAGGCAGTTATTATGATGGCTACACCTTC. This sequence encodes CASSGEGSYYDGYTF.

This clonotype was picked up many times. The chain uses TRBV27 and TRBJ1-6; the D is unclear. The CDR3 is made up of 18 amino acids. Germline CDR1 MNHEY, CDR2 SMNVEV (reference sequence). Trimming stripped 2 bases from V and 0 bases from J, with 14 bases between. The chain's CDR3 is CASSLRAQRFSYNSPLHF. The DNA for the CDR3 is TGTGCCAGCAGTTTAAGGGCCCAGAGGTTCTCCTATAATTCACCCCTCCACTTT.

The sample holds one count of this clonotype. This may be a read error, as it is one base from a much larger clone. Here the CDR3 reads CASSIVPGSGHTF. CDR3 nucleotides: TGTGCCAGTAGTATAGTTCCAGGGTCTGGCCACACCTTC. The chain joins TRBV19 to TRBJ1-2; maybe TRBD1 (5 bases). Germline V CDR1 and CDR2: LNHDA, SQIVND (reference sequence). This CDR3 spans 13 amino acids.

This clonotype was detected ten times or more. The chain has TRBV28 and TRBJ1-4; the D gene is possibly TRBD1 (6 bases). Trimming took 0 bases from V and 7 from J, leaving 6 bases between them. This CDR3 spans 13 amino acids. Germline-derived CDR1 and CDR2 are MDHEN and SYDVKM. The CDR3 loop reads CASSLWDSEKLFF. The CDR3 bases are TGTGCCAGCAGTTTATGGGACAGTGAAAAACTGTTTTTT.

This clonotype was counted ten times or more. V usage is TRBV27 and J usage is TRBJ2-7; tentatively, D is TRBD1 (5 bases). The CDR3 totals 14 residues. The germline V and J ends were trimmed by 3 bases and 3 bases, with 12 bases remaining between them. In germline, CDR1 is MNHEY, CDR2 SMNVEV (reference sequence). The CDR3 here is CASSLQQDDYEQYF. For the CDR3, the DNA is TGTGCCAGCAGTTTGCAACAGGACGACTACGAGCAGTACTTC.

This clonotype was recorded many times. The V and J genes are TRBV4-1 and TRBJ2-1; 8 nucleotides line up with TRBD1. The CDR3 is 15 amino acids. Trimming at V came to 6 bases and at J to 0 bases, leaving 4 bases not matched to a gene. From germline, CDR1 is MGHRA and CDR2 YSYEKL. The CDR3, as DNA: TGCGCCAGCAGTACAGGGGGAGGCTCCTACAATGAGCAGTTCTTC. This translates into CASSTGGGSYNEQFF.

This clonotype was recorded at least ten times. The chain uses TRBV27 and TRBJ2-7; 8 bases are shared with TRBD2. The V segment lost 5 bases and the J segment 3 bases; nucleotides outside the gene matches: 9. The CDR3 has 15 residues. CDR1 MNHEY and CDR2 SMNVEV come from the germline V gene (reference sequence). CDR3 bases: TGTGCCAGCAGTCGGGAGGGGGTAGGGGTCTACGAGCAGTACTTC. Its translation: CASSREGVGVYEQYF.

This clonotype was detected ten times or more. The CDR3 loop reads CASSPRQFSYGYTF. CDR3 coding DNA: TGTGCCAGCAGTCCCCGACAGTTTTCCTATGGCTACACCTTC. J is TRBJ1-2 and V is TRBV27; TRBD1 might be the D (5 bases). The CDR3 extends over 14 amino acids. Between the trimmed V and J ends, which lost 5 bases and 4 bases, there was a span of 14 bases. The germline V gene has CDR1 MNHEY and CDR2 SMNVEV (reference sequence).

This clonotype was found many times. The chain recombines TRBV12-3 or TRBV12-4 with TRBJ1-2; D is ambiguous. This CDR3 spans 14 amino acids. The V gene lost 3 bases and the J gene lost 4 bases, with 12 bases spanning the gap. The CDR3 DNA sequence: TGTGCCAGCAGTTTCTCCGACGGACTCTATGGCTACACCTTC. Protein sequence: CASSFSDGLYGYTF.

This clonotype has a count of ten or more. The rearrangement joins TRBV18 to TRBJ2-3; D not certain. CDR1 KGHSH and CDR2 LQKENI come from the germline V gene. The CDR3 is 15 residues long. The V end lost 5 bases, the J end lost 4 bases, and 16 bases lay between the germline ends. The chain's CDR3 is CASSLTRVRADTQYF. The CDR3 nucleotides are TGTGCCAGCTCATTGACACGAGTTCGCGCAGATACGCAGTATTTT.

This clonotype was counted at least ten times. CDR3 bases: TGTGCCAGCAGCTCAGAGGGCCTCCCGTACGAGCAGTACTTC. It translates to CASSSEGLPYEQYF. This sequence joins TRBV7-9 and TRBJ2-7; possible D gene TRBD2, 5 bases. Germline CDR1 reads SEHNR; CDR2 reads FQNEAQ (reference sequence). The CDR3 is made up of 14 amino acids. Trimming removed 4 bases from V and 4 bases from J, with 14 bases in between. Looking up the rest from reference TRBV7-9 and TRBJ2-7 gives the full variable domain: DTGVSQNPRHKITKRGQNVTFRCDPISEHNRLYWYRQTLGQGPEFLTYFQNEAQLEKSRLLSDRFSAERPKGSFSTLEIQRTEQGDSAMYLCASSSEGLPYEQYFGPGTRLTVT.

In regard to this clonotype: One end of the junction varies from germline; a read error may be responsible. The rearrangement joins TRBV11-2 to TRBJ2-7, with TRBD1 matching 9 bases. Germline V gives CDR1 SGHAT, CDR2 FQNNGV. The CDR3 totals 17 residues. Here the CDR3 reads CACSPRRPTGGSYEQYF. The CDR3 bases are TGTGCCTGCAGCCCCCGACGACCGACAGGGGGGTCCTACGAGCAGTACTTC.

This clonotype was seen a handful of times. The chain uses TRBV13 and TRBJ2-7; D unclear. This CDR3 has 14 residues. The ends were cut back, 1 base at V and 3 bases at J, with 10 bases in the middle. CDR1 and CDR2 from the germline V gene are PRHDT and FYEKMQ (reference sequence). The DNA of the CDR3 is TGTGCCAGCAGCTTAGCAGGCCCGGTCTACGAGCAGTACTTC. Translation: CASSLAGPVYEQYF.

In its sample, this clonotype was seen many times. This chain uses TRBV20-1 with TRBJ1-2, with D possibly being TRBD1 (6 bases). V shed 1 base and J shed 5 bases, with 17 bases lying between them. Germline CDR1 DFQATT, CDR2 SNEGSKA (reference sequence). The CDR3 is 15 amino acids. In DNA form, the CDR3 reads TGCAGTGCTAGAGCCCTTGGGACACGATTTTATGGCTACACCTTC. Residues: CSARALGTRFYGYTF.

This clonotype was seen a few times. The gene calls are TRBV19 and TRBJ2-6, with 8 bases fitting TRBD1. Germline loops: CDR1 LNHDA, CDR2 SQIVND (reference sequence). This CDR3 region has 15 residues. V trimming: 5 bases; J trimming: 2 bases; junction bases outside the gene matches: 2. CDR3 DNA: TGTGCCAGTAGTTCGGACAGGGCTGGGGCCAACGTCCTGACTTTC. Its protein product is CASSSDRAGANVLTF.

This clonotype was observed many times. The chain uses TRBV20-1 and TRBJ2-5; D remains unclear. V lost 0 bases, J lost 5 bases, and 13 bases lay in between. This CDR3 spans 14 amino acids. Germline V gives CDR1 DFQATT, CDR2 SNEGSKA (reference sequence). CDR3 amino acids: CSARDRSPRETQYF. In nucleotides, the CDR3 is TGCAGTGCTAGAGATAGAAGCCCCAGGGAGACCCAGTACTTC.

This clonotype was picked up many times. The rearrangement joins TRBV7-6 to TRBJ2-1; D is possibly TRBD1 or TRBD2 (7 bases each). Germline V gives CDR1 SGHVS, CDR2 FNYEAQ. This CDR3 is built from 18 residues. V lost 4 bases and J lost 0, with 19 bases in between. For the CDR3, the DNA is TGTGCCAGCAGCTCCAGGGGGGGGGGCTTAAGCTCCTACAATGAGCAGTTCTTC. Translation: CASSSRGGGLSSYNEQFF.

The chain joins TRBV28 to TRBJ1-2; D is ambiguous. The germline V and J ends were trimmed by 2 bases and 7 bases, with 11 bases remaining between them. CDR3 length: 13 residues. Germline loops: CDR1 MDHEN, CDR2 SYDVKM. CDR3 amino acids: CASSLMAGFGYTF. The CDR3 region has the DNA TGTGCCAGCAGTTTAATGGCGGGGTTTGGCTACACCTTC.

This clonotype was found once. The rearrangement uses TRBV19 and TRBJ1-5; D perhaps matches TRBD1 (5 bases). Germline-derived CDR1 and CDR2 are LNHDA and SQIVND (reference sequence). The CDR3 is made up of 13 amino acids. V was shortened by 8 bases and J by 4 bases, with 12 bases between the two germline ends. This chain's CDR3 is CASGRGVNQPQHF. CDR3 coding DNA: TGTGCCAGTGGTCGGGGGGTTAATCAGCCCCAGCATTTT. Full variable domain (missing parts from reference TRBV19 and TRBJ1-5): DGGITQSPKYLFRKEGQNVTLSCEQNLNHDAMYWYRQDPGQGLRLIYYSQIVNDFQKGDIAEGYSVSREKKESFPLTVTSAQKNPTAFYLCASGRGVNQPQHFGDGTRLSIL.

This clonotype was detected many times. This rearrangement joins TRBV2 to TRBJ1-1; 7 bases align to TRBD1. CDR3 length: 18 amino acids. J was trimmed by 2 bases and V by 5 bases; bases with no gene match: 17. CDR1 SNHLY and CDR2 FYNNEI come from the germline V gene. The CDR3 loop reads CASSYPRTGTERNTEAFF. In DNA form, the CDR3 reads TGTGCCAGCAGTTACCCCAGGACAGGAACAGAGCGCAACACTGAAGCTTTCTTT. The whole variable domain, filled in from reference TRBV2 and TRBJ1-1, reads EPEVTQTPSHQVTQMGQEVILRCVPISNHLYFYWYRQILGQKVEFLVSFYNNEISEKSEIFDDQFSVERPDGSNFTLKIRSTKLEDSAMYFCASSYPRTGTERNTEAFFGQGTRLTVV.

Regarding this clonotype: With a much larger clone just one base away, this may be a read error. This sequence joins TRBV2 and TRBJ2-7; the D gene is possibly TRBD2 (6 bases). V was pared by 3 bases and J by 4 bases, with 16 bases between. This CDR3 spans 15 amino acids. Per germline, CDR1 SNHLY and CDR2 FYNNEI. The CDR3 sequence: CASSDAGRVQYEQYF. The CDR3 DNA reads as TGTGCCAGCAGTGATGCGGGACGGGTGCAATACGAGCAGTACTTC.

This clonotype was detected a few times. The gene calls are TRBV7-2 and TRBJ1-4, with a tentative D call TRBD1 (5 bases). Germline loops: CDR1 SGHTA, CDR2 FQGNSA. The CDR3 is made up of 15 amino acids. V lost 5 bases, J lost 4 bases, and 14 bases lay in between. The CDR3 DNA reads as TGTGCCAGCAGCCGCCTCGACAGCTATAATGAAAAACTGTTTTTT. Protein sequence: CASSRLDSYNEKLFF.